These T cell receptor beta chains were read from a single sample in a study of cytomegalovirus exposure and HLA in healthy donors. Some clones are missing from TCRdb's copy, which holds only in-frame ones; the method was immunoSEQ multiplex PCR. The sample lists about 200,000 clones, around 82% occurring once. Sequencing used PBMCs. These receptors came from a woman aged 25 to 39 in good health and CMV-seronegative. Each CDR3 is given with its conserved first and last residue.

v_call cdr3_aa
TRBV9 CASSPRDSLDTQYF
TRBV19 CASTMGGGADTQYF
TRBV9 CASSVGGTSVQETQYF
TRBV10-3 CAISAGLAENTQYF
TRBV27 CASSLVPGTEAFF
TRBV28 CATSQYNEQFF
TRBV5-4 CASSPRLGGNTIYF
TRBV27 CASSLSRLAPIQYF
TRBV27 CASSLGALTDMNARGTEAFF
TRBV5-1 CASSSLRDRGFTGELFF
TRBV29-1 CSVELSRGKYVAFF
TRBV27 CASSLSFRQNEAFF
TRBV5-5 CASSPRTGVSNQPQHF
TRBV27 CASSLFTGSEQFF
TRBV6-1 CASSEPTSQAGRGGTQYF
TRBV27 CASSRTGGKFQPQHF
TRBV30 CAWSVDLGGGTQYF
TRBV7-6 CASSHTASGTSGDEQYF
TRBV15 CATSGGGLGNTEAFF
TRBV21-1 CASSKALWDSLNEKLFF
TRBV5-4 CASSIGGQGIETQYF
TRBV30 CAWSRPGTVRQPQHF
TRBV15 CATSRDQLETQYF
TRBV30 CAWGYSTYEQYF
TRBV27 CASSFGRDQPQHF
TRBV6-5 CASSYRRGNGYTF
TRBV4-2 CASSHSQVDQPQHF
TRBV7-9 CASSPWDSYTDTQYF
TRBV14 CASSHTDRGTYNEQFF
TRBV6-5 CASSDQTEETQYF
TRBV2 CASTLRLAGKFQSTDTQYF
TRBV5-6 CASSLASAGGRETQYF
TRBV5-1 CASSRDMNTEAFF
TRBV30 CAWEDRGNTEAFF
TRBV5-1 CASSFDATGGGGELFF
TRBV5-1 CASSLGAFQGDEQFF
TRBV4-1 CASSQDPNKWEQYF
TRBV5-1 CASPRDRRRYSNQPQHF
TRBV2 CASSPGDQPQHF
TRBV11-2 CASSLRQGARNEQFF
TRBV7-6 CASSSITRQGVTGELFF
TRBV5-1 CASSLVLDRVYEQYF
TRBV19 CASSIVAGAEQYF
TRBV4-1 CASSPLGHPETQYF
TRBV6-6 CASRGQGDSPLHF